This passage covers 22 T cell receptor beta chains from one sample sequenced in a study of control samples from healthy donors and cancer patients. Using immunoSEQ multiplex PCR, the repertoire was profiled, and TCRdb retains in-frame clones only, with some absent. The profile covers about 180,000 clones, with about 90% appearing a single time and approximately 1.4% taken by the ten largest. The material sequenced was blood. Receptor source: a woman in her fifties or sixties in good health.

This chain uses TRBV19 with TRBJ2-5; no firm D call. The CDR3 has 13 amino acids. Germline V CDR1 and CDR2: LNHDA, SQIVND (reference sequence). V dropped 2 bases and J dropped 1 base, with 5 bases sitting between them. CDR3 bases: TGTGCCAGTAGTATATCCCTCCAAGAGACCCAGTACTTC. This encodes CASSISLQETQYF.

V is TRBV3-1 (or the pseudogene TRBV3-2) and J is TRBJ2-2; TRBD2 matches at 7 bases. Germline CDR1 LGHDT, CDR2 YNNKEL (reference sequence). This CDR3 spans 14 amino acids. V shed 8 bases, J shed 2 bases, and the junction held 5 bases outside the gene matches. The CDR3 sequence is CASGGDLNTGELFF. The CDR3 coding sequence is TGTGCCAGCGGGGGGGACCTTAACACCGGGGAGCTGTTTTTT.

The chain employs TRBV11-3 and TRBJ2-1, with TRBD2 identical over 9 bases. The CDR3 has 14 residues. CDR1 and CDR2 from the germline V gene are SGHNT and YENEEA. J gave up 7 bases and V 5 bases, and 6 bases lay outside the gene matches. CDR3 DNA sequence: TGTGCCAGCAGCACAGCGGGAGGTTATAATGAGCAGTTCTTC. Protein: CASSTAGGYNEQFF.

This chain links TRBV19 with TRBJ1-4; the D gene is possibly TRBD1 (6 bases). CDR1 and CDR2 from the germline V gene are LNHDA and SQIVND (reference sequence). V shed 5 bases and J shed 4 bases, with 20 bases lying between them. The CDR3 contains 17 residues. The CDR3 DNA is TGTGCCAGTAGTCCCAAGAAGGGAACAGGGCATAATGAAAAACTGTTTTTT. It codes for CASSPKKGTGHNEKLFF.

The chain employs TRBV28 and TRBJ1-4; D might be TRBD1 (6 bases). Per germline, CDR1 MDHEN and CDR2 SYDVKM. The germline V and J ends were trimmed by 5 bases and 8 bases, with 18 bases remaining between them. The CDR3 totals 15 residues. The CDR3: CASSPSNRAGEKLFF. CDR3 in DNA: TGTGCCAGCAGTCCCTCAAACAGGGCCGGCGAAAAACTGTTTTTT.

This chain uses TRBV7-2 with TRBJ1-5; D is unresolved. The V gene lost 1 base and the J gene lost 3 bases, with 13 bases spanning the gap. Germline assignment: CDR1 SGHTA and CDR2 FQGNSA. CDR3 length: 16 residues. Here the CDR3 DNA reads TGTGCCAGCAGCTTAGAAGTGGGCGAGATCAATCAGCCCCAGCATTTT. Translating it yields CASSLEVGEINQPQHF.

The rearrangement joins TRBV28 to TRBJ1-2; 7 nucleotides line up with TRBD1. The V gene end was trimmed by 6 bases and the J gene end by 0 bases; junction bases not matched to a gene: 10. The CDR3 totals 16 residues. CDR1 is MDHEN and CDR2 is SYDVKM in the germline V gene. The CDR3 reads CASRRTGLDTNYGYTF. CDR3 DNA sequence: TGTGCCAGCAGGCGGACAGGCCTCGATACTAACTATGGCTACACCTTC.

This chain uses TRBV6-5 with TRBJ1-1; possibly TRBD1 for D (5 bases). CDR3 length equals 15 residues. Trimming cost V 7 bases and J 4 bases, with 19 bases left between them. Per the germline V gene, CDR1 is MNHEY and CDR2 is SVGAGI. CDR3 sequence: CASTHGGQGRTEAFF. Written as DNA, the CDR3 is TGTGCCAGCACCCATGGTGGGCAGGGACGCACTGAAGCTTTCTTT.

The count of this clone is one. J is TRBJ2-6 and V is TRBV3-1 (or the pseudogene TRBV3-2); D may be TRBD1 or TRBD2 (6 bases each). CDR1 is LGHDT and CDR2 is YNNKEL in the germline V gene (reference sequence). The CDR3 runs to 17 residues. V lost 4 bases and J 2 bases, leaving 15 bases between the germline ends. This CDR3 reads CASSRARGEAGANVLTF. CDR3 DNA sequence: TGTGCCAGCAGCCGAGCGAGGGGGGAGGCTGGGGCCAACGTCCTGACTTTC.

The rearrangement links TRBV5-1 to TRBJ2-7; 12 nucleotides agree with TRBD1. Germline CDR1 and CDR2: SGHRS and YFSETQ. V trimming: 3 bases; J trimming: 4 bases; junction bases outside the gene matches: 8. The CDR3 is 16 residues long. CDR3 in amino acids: CASSYSGTGGWYEQYF. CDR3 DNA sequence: TGCGCCAGCAGCTACTCCGGGACAGGGGGCTGGTACGAGCAGTACTTC.

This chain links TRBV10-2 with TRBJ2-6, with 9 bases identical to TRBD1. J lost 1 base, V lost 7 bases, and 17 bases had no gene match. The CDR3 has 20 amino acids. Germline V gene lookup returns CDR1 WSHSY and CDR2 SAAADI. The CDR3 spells CASKPVIGTGLLSGANVLTF. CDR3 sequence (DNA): TGCGCCAGCAAGCCGGTAATTGGGACAGGGTTACTTTCTGGGGCCAACGTCCTGACTTTC.

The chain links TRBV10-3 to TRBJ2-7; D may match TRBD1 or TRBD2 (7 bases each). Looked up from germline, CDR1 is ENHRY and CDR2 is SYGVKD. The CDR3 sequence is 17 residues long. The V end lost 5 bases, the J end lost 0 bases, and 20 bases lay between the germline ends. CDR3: CAISPQGGLANSYEQYF. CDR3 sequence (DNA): TGTGCCATCAGTCCGCAGGGGGGGCTAGCGAACTCCTACGAGCAGTACTTC.

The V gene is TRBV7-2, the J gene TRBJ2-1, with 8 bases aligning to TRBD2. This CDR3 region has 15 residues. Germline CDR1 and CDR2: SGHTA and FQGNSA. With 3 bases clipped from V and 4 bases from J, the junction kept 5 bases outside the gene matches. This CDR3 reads CASSLSGSGYNEQFF. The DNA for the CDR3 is TGTGCCAGCAGCTTGAGCGGGAGTGGGTACAATGAGCAGTTCTTC. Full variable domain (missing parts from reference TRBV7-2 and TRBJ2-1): GAGVSQSPSNKVTEKGKDVELRCDPISGHTALYWYRQSLGQGLEFLIYFQGNSAPDKSGLPSDRFSAERTGGSVSTLTIQRTQQEDSAVYLCASSLSGSGYNEQFFGPGTRLTVL.

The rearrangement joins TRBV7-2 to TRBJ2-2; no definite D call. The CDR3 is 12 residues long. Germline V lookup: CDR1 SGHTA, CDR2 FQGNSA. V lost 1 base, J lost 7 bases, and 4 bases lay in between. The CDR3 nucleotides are TGTGCCAGCAGCTTAGATGTCGGGGAGCTGTTTTTT. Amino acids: CASSLDVGELFF.

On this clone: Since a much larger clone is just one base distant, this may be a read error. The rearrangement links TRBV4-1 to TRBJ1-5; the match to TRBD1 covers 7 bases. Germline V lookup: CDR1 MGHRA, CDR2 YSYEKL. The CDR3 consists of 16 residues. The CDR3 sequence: CTSSQDPGQFNQPQHF. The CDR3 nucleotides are TGCACCAGCAGCCAAGATCCGGGACAGTTCAATCAGCCCCAGCATTTT.

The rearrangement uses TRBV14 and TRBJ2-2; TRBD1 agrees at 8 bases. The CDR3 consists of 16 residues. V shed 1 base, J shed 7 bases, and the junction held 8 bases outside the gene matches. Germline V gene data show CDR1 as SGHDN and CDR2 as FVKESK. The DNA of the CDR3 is TGTGCCAGCAGCCAAGCTGGCAGGGGGCGTTTCGGGGAGCTGTTTTTT. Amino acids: CASSQAGRGRFGELFF.

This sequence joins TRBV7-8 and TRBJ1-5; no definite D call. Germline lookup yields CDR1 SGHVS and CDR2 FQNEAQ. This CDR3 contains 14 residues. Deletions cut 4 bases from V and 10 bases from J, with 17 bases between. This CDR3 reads CASSYLTSSNPQHF. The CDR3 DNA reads TGTGCCAGCAGCTACCTTACCTCCTCAAACCCCCAGCATTTT.

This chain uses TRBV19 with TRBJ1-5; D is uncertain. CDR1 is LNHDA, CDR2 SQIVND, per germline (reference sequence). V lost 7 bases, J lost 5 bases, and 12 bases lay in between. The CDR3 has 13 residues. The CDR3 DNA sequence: TGTGCCAGTAATCTCGGACGGGATCAGCCCCAGCATTTT. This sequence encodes CASNLGRDQPQHF.

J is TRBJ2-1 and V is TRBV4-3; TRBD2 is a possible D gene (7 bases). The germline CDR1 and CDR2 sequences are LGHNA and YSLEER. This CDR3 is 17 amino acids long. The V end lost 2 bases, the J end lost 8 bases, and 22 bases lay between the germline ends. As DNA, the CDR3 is TGCGCCAGCAGCCAAAGGGGGGGGCTAGGCCTCAGGGATGAGCAGTTCTTC. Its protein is CASSQRGGLGLRDEQFF.

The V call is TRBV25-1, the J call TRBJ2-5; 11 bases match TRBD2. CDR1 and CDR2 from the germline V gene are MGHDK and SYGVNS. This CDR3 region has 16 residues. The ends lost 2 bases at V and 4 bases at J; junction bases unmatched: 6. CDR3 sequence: CASSEGRTSGSETQYF. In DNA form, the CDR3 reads TGTGCCAGCAGTGAAGGGAGGACTAGCGGGTCAGAGACCCAGTACTTC.

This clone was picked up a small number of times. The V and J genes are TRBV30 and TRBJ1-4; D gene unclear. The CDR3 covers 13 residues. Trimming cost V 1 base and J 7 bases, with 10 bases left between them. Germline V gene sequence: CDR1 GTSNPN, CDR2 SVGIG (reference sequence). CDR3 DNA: TGTGCCTGGAGTGGAATGGACGGTGAAAAACTGTTTTTT. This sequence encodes CAWSGMDGEKLFF. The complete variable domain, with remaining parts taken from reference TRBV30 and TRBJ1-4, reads SQTIHQWPATLVQPVGSPLSLECTVEGTSNPNLYWYRQAAGRGLQLLFYSVGIGQISSEVPQNLSASRPQDRQFILSSKKLLLSDSGFYLCAWSGMDGEKLFFGSGTQLSVL.

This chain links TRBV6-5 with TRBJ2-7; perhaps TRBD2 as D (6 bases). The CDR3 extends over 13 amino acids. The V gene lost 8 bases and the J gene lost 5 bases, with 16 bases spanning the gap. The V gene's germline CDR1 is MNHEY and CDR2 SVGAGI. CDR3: CASEHRGNNEQYF. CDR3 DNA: TGTGCCAGCGAGCACCGCGGGAATAACGAGCAGTACTTC.